This T cell receptor (beta chain) was obtained from a study of CXCR3-negative and CXCR3-positive naive CD8 T cells. Findings of the study overall: Naive cells that were CXCR3-positive had more hydrophobic TRB CDR3s (compared with CXCR3-negative naive cells).

UMI-labeled 5' RACE TRB cDNA libraries were prepared from the cells. After re-calling the 5' RACE reads, TCRdb lists one entry per CDR3 protein, DNA absent. This repertoire includes some 68,000 distinct CDR3 sequences. Germline CDR1 is DFQATT and CDR2 is SNEGSKA (reference sequence). This CDR3 has 14 amino acids. In the case of this clonotype: Its target is not known.

The specimen was naive CXCR3+ CD8+ T cells from blood. The subset here: CD45RO-CCR7+CD27+CD95- naive CD8+ T cells expressing CXCR3 (TNR3+). This chain joins TRBV20-1 and TRBJ2-7. The TCR comes from a human donor in good health. Some clones in this sample may be carry-over from other donors' samples. CDR3: CSARAYEGPYEQYF.